The clone carrying this T cell receptor beta chain was detected many times. What it recognizes is unknown. CDR3 size: 13 residues. J lost 1 base, V lost 5 bases, and 2 bases had no gene match. Germline lookup yields CDR1 SEHNR and CDR2 FQNEAQ (reference sequence). TCRdb ran MiXCR on the 5' RACE reads and lists one entry per CDR3 protein. This table holds tens of thousands of distinct CDR3 sequences, about 12% found once. This record comes from a study of early T cells in non-severe SARS-CoV-2 infection. Study-wide context: The chains were unpaired, and the sequenced material was bulk RNA from unsorted whole blood. Findings and limits, study-wide: VDJdb matching, biased toward anti-spike CD8 responses, missed private and CD4 specificities.

This receptor was obtained from an adult who was a healthcare worker with PCR-confirmed SARS-CoV-2 infection or an uninfected control (not recorded which). J is TRBJ2-7 and V is TRBV7-9, with 7 bases identical to TRBD1. The sample in question was whole blood, obtained at baseline. CDR3 residues: CASSRDRSYEQYF. DNA of the CDR3: TGTGCCAGCAGCAGGGACAGATCCTACGAGCAGTACTTC.